This TCR beta chain was sequenced for a study of T cell repertoires in cytomegalovirus infection. Across the study: The public TCR beta signatures pointed to both CMV infection and matching HLA type. Broader study findings: Within the response measured ex vivo, HLA-C-restricted CMV-specific TCR beta clonotypes were dominant. CMV carriers with the relevant HLA were identified by cumulative public TCR beta family frequency.

This clonotype was picked up many times. The antigen remains unidentified. From the reads, TCRdb called clonotypes with MiXCR, one entry per CDR3 protein. The sample contains hundreds of thousands of distinct CDR3 sequences, roughly a quarter of which appear only once. This CDR3 is 13 amino acids long. V shed 8 bases and J shed 10 bases, with 18 bases lying between them. Germline V gives CDR1 ENHRY, CDR2 SYGVKD. The rearrangement links TRBV10-3 to TRBJ2-1, with a possible D match to TRBD1 (5 bases). The TCR sequence derives from a human donor in good health (CMV status not recorded). Some clones in this sample may be carry-over from other donors' samples. The specimen sequenced was CD8+ T cells from PBMCs. The CDR3 sequence: CAILVDISREQFF. The CDR3 region has the DNA TGTGCCATCCTGGTGGACATTTCTAGGGAGCAGTTCTTC.